Ten or more counts support the clone carrying this T cell receptor beta chain. This sample was included in a study of neurological immune-mediated disorders. TCRdb called the 5' RACE reads again in MiXCR, with one record for every CDR3 protein. The sample has tens of thousands of distinct CDR3 sequences; around an eighth are singletons. V lost 7 bases, J lost 2 bases, and 18 bases lay in between. The length of the CDR3 is 16 residues. The sequence came from a woman aged 60-70 years with HTLV-1-associated myelopathy (HAM/TSP). Sequenced material: PBMCs. The chain couples TRBV12-3 or TRBV12-4 to TRBJ2-1; weak D call: TRBD1 (5 bases). The CDR3 DNA follows: TGTGCCAGCACCCTTAGGGGCAGCTATGCCTACAATGAGCAGTTCTTC. Translating gives CASTLRGSYAYNEQFF.